These T cell receptor beta chains were read from a single sample in a study of blood T cell repertoires in COVID-19. Using immunoSEQ multiplex PCR, the repertoire was profiled, and TCRdb retains in-frame clones only, with some absent. The sample records roughly 250,000 clones, over 80% being singletons. The sample taken for sequencing was PBMCs or T cells enriched from blood (not recorded which). These receptors were collected from a woman aged 25 to 45 with acute COVID-19. CDR3s include the opening cysteine and the closing phenylalanine or tryptophan. Each record gives: clone size, V gene, J gene, D gene, CDR3 DNA, CDR3 protein. A D gene is named only where the DNA matches it firmly. Only part of the rows carry a size: once, few, many, or a class if the clone is expanded.

>NA|TRBV7-2|TRBJ1-5|TRBD1
TGTGCCAGCAGCTTAGAGCCGTCCGGGACAGCAAATCAGCCCCAGCATTTT
CASSLEPSGTANQPQHF
>NA|TRBV10-2|TRBJ1-1|NA
TGCGCCAGCAGTGACTCAGTGACTCACACTGAAGCTTTCTTT
CASSDSVTHTEAFF
>NA|TRBV7-9|TRBJ2-7|NA
TGTGCCAGCAGCTTCTCACAATACGAGCAGTACTTC
CASSFSQYEQYF
>NA|TRBV4-2|TRBJ2-7|TRBD2
TGTGCCAGCAGCCAAGATCGGACTAGCCTACGTGAGCAGTACTTC
CASSQDRTSLREQYF
>NA|TRBV27|TRBJ1-5|NA
TGTGCCAGCAGTTTCGTGGCCAATCAGCCCCAGCATTTT
CASSFVANQPQHF
>NA|TRBV5-5|TRBJ1-2|NA
TGTGCCAGCAGCTTGGAGGCCGGCTGGCGGTATGGCTACACCTTC
CASSLEAGWRYGYTF
>NA|TRBV5-6|TRBJ1-2|NA
TGTGCCAGCAGCCCGAGGGCGTCCGGCTATGGCTACACCTTC
CASSPRASGYGYTF
>NA|TRBV6-2/TRBV6-3|TRBJ1-1|TRBD1
TGTGCCAGCAGTAACAGGGGGATCACTGAAGCTTTCTTT
CASSNRGITEAFF
>once|TRBV28|TRBJ1-6|TRBD1
TGTGCCAGCATCTTAGGGACAGGTAGACATTCACCCCTCCACTTT
CASILGTGRHSPLHF
>NA|TRBV7-9|TRBJ1-3|NA
TGTGCCAGCAGCTTCGAGGATATATGGAACACCATATATTTT
CASSFEDIWNTIYF
>NA|TRBV7-2|TRBJ1-2|NA
TGTGCCAGCAGCTTAGATAGGACTGACTATGGCTACACCTTC
CASSLDRTDYGYTF
>NA|TRBV7-9|TRBJ2-7|NA
TGTGCCAGCAGCGCTGGCCGGGAATACGAGCAGTACTTC
CASSAGREYEQYF
>NA|TRBV4-1|TRBJ1-6|TRBD1
TGCGCCAGCAGCCAAGACCGACAGGGGGTGGGCTCCTATAATTCACCCCTCCACTTT
CASSQDRQGVGSYNSPLHF
>NA|TRBV7-6|TRBJ2-7|NA
TGTGCCAGCAGCCAACAGGGAAGCGAGCAGTACTTC
CASSQQGSEQYF
>NA|TRBV7-8|TRBJ1-2|NA
TGTGCCAGCAGCCGTAACAGAGGCTACACCTTC
CASSRNRGYTF
>NA|TRBV28|TRBJ1-6|TRBD1
TGTGCCAGCAGTAAGTTAGGGGGCCGGGAGTCGAATTCACCCCTCCACTTT
CASSKLGGRESNSPLHF
>few|TRBV19|TRBJ1-2|NA
TGTGCCAGTAGTATGCGTCCGGTCTATGGCTACACCTTC
CASSMRPVYGYTF
>NA|TRBV7-9|TRBJ1-4|NA
TGTGCCAGCAGCTTAGGAGGGGGTGACGAAAAACTGTTTTTT
CASSLGGGDEKLFF
>NA|TRBV7-2|TRBJ1-2|NA
TGTGCCAGCAGCTTATCAAACTATGGCTACACCTTC
CASSLSNYGYTF
>NA|TRBV27|TRBJ1-2|NA
TGTGCCAGCAGTGCCGGGAGCGCGGGGGGCTACACCTTC
CASSAGSAGGYTF
>NA|TRBV6-5|TRBJ1-1|NA
TGTGCCAGCAGTTACGGAGGGACTGAAGCTTTCTTT
CASSYGGTEAFF
>NA|TRBV7-7|TRBJ1-1|NA
TGTGCTAGCAGCTTGGGCGAGAACACTGAAGCTTTCTTT
CASSLGENTEAFF
>NA|TRBV3-1/TRBV3-2|TRBJ1-3|NA
TGTGCCAGCAGAGCAGGGTTCTCTTCTGGAAACACCATATATTTT
CASRAGFSSGNTIYF
>NA|TRBV6-5|TRBJ1-4|NA
TGTGCCAGCAGTTACACAGGTTCCAATGAAAAACTGTTTTTT
CASSYTGSNEKLFF
>NA|TRBV12-3/TRBV12-4|TRBJ2-3|NA
TGTGCCAGCAGGGGGGGAGATGCGGGGCCCAAGTATTTT
CASRGGDAGPKYF
>NA|TRBV4-1|TRBJ2-7|TRBD2
TGCGCCAGCAGTCCAACTAGCGGGGGGGTTGACGGCGAGCAGTACTTC
CASSPTSGGVDGEQYF
>NA|TRBV3-1/TRBV3-2|TRBJ2-7|TRBD1
TGTGCCAGCAGCCAAAGGACAGGCTCAACTTACGAGCAGTACTTC
CASSQRTGSTYEQYF
>few|TRBV6-2/TRBV6-3|TRBJ2-3|NA
TGTGCCAGCAGTTACTCTCCCTTCGGTGATACGCAGTATTTT
CASSYSPFGDTQYF
>NA|TRBV9|TRBJ1-4|TRBD1
TGTGCCAGCAGCGTAGAGGGACAGTCAAATGAAAAACTGTTTTTT
CASSVEGQSNEKLFF
>NA|TRBV5-1|TRBJ1-2|NA
TGCGCCAGCAGCTTGGGAGGCAGAGAGCTTAACTATGGCTACACCTTC
CASSLGGRELNYGYTF
>once|TRBV5-1|TRBJ2-3|TRBD2
TGCGCCAGCAGCTTGGGGACTAGCGGGGCTGGTACGCAGTATTTT
CASSLGTSGAGTQYF
>NA|TRBV7-9|TRBJ1-1|TRBD1
TGTGCCAGCAGCCTAGACAGGGGCACTGAAGCTTTCTTT
CASSLDRGTEAFF
>NA|TRBV6-5|TRBJ1-2|NA
TGTGCCAGCAGAAGATGGACAGAAGCTAACTATGGCTACACCTTC
CASRRWTEANYGYTF
>NA|TRBV7-8|TRBJ2-7|NA
TGTGCCAGCAGCTTAAACGGGAACTCCTACGAGCAGTACTTC
CASSLNGNSYEQYF
>NA|TRBV5-1|TRBJ1-2|TRBD1
TGCGCCAGCAGCTTCGGGACAGACTATGGCTACACCTTC
CASSFGTDYGYTF
>NA|TRBV5-4|TRBJ2-5|NA
TGTGCCAGCAGCTCCCGGGTAGTTGAGACCCAGTACTTC
CASSSRVVETQYF
>NA|TRBV29-1|TRBJ1-2|NA
TGCAGCGCTAATACCGACCCCCCCGGGGGATATGGCTACACCTTC
CSANTDPPGGYGYTF
>NA|TRBV7-2|TRBJ2-4|NA
TGTGCCAGCACAGGGGGGGCCAAAAACATTCAGTACTTC
CASTGGAKNIQYF
>NA|TRBV29-1|TRBJ2-2|TRBD1
TGCAGCGTTGGACCCATAGGGACAGGGAACACCGGGGAGCTGTTTTTT
CSVGPIGTGNTGELFF
>NA|TRBV6-2/TRBV6-3|TRBJ2-2|TRBD1
TGTGCCAGCAGTTTCCCTCCACAGGGGGCCCTCCTCGCCGGGGAGCTGTTTTTT
CASSFPPQGALLAGELFF